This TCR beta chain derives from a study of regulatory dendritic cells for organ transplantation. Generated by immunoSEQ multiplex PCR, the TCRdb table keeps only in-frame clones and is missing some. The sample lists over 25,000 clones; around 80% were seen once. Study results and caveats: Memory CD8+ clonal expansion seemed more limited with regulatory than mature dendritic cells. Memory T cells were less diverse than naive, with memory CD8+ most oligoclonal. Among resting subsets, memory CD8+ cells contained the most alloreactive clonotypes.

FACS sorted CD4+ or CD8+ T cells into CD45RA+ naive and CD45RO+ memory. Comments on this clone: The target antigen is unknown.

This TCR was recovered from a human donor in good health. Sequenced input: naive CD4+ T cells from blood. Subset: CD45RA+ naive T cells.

The CDR3 nucleotides read TGTGCCAGCAGTGAAGTATATGGGACAGGGGGCCGTCAGCCCCAGCATTTT. It codes for CASSEVYGTGGRQPQHF. The V gene is TRBV6-1, the J gene TRBJ1-5; 12 bases line up with TRBD1. V lost 1 base and J lost 6; bases outside the gene matches: 7. Germline assignment: CDR1 MNHNS and CDR2 SASEGT. The CDR3 loop spans 17 amino acids.